The 10 T cell receptor beta chains below were found in one sample sequenced in a study of sequential checkpoint blockade in melanoma. As for treatment: randomized to nivolumab then ipilimumab (arm A) or the reverse (arm B). Using immunoSEQ multiplex PCR, the repertoire was profiled, and TCRdb retains in-frame clones only, with some absent. The sample holds under 3,000 clones; 14% to 15% are singletons and the top ten take around 17%. The material sequenced was tumor tissue (inferred from file names), taken from a patient given nivolumab and ipilimumab in sequence. Every receptor here comes from a human donor with melanoma.

Comments on this clone: At one boundary the junction diverges from the germline segment, which might be a read error. V and J are TRBV6-8 and TRBJ1-1; 7 bases are shared with TRBD1. The CDR3 runs to 16 residues. Germline V CDR1 and CDR2: MNHGY, SAAAGT. CDR3 sequence reads: CAISGGQGVMNTEAFF. The CDR3 DNA reads TGTGCCATCAGTGGGGGGCAGGGGGTTATGAACACTGAAGCTTTCTTT.

This clone was counted at least ten times. The J gene is TRBJ2-2, the V gene TRBV11-3; 14 nucleotides align to TRBD2. The CDR3 consists of 18 residues. Germline V CDR1 and CDR2: SGHNT, YENEEA. V dropped 5 bases and J dropped 5; count of bases not matched to a gene: 10. The CDR3 region has the DNA TGTGCCAGCAGCCGGACTAGCGGGGGGTCCCAAGGGACCGGGGAGCTGTTTTTT. Translation gives CASSRTSGGSQGTGELFF.

This chain joins TRBV9 and TRBJ1-1; possible D gene TRBD1, 5 bases. V gave up 3 bases and J gave up 5 bases, with 11 bases separating them. The CDR3 covers 13 residues. Germline V gene data show CDR1 as SGDLS and CDR2 as YYNGEE. The CDR3 spells CASSGLGGTEAFF. The CDR3 region has the DNA TGTGCCAGCAGCGGCTTGGGGGGGACTGAAGCTTTCTTT.

By frequency in the sample, this clone is medium-sized (0.01 to 0.1%). J is TRBJ2-5 and V is TRBV6-8, with D tentatively TRBD1 (5 bases). The CDR3 loop spans 12 amino acids. The germline CDR1 and CDR2 sequences are MNHGY and SAAAGT. Trimming took 4 bases from V and 3 from J, leaving 6 bases between them. The CDR3 coding sequence is TGTGCCAGCAGTTCAGGGAAAGAGACCCAGTACTTC. Protein product: CASSSGKETQYF.

This clone is labeled as medium-sized (0.01 to 0.1%). The chain carries TRBV11-3 and TRBJ2-3; D is perhaps TRBD2 (7 bases). The CDR3 is 16 residues long. The ends were cut back, 4 bases at V and 1 base at J, with 15 bases in the middle. The V gene's germline CDR1 is SGHNT and CDR2 YENEEA. The CDR3 loop is CASSSLGGPGTDTQYF. CDR3 nucleotides: TGTGCCAGCAGCTCGCTCGGGGGGCCGGGCACAGATACGCAGTATTTT.

The V gene is TRBV19, the J gene TRBJ1-2; weak D call: TRBD1 (6 bases). This CDR3 has 15 residues. V was pared by 5 bases and J by 2 bases, with 15 bases between. Germline-derived CDR1 and CDR2 are LNHDA and SQIVND (reference sequence). This chain's CDR3 is CASSSQGSQNYGYTF. The CDR3 DNA reads as TGTGCCAGTAGTTCGCAGGGGAGTCAGAACTATGGCTACACCTTC.

The J gene is TRBJ1-5, the V gene TRBV9; TRBD1 might be the D (6 bases). V was cut by 0 bases and J by 3 bases, with 10 bases left in between. Germline V gives CDR1 SGDLS, CDR2 YYNGEE. This CDR3 is 15 amino acids long. CDR3 residues: CASSVGTVPNQPQHF. In DNA form, the CDR3 reads TGTGCCAGCAGCGTAGGGACAGTGCCCAATCAGCCCCAGCATTTT.

The chain carries TRBV6-8 and TRBJ2-3; 7 bases map to TRBD1. The CDR3 has 13 residues. Per germline, CDR1 MNHGY and CDR2 SAAAGT. J was trimmed by 3 bases and V by 10 bases; bases with no gene match: 7. The CDR3 here is CAIQTGETDTQYF. CDR3 coding DNA: TGTGCCATACAAACAGGGGAGACAGATACGCAGTATTTT.

The chain links TRBV19 to TRBJ2-2; perhaps TRBD1 as D (6 bases). Trimming took off 3 bases at V and 7 bases at J, with 18 bases between the two ends. This CDR3 region has 16 residues. Germline values: CDR1 LNHDA, CDR2 SQIVND (reference sequence). The CDR3 reads CASSIGGSKGDGELFF. DNA of the CDR3: TGTGCCAGTAGTATTGGGGGATCGAAGGGGGACGGGGAGCTGTTTTTT.

The chain carries TRBV5-1 and TRBJ1-2, with a tentative D call TRBD1 (5 bases). Germline CDR1 reads SGHRS; CDR2 reads YFSETQ. Trimming removed 1 base from V and 7 bases from J, with 26 bases in between. This CDR3 comprises 18 residues. The CDR3 nucleotides are TGCGCCAGCAGCTTGCGAGCGGGACGGGACTCATCTTTGGGTGGCTACACCTTC. Protein: CASSLRAGRDSSLGGYTF.